This T cell receptor (beta chain) comes out of a study of blood T cell repertoires in COVID-19. Generated by immunoSEQ multiplex PCR, the TCRdb table keeps only in-frame clones and is missing some. Here the sample spans over 200,000 clones, around 86% being singletons. The CDR3 is 14 residues long. In germline, CDR1 is SGHTS, CDR2 YDEGEE. Trimming took 0 bases from V and 1 from J, leaving 7 bases between them. Patients at the Seattle site were enrolled during active infection and followed longitudinally. This receptor was identified in a middle-aged man with COVID-19, enrolled during active disease. V usage is TRBV5-8 and J usage is TRBJ2-5, with D maybe TRBD2 (6 bases). Sequenced material: peripheral blood. CDR3 protein: CASSLGLVQETQYF. In DNA, the CDR3 is TGTGCCAGCAGCTTGGGACTAGTCCAAGAGACCCAGTACTTC.